The 24 T cell receptor beta chains presented below share a single source sample, sequenced in a study of blood T cells in healthy people across ages. Through a sample-barcoded 5' primer and a J-beta primer mix, a second PCR was run for roughly 7 to 12 cycles. One entry per CDR3 protein, called by TCRdb with MiXCR from the 5' RACE reads. The table shows hundreds of thousands of distinct CDR3 sequences, with under 65% occurring only once. The sample comprised blood. The receptors stem from a woman aged 80 or over in good health.

The chain employs TRBV13 and TRBJ1-2; unclear D gene. Germline V lookup: CDR1 PRHDT, CDR2 FYEKMQ (reference sequence). The CDR3 is 14 amino acids. V was clipped by 5 bases and J by 2 bases, with 12 bases between them. DNA of the CDR3: TGTGCCAGCAGCACGACTCCTTCCAACTATGGCTACACCTTC. It translates to CASSTTPSNYGYTF. Together with reference TRBV13 and TRBJ1-2, the CDR3 gives the full variable domain: AAGVIQSPRHLIKEKRETATLKCYPIPRHDTVYWYQQGPGQDPQFLISFYEKMQSDKGSIPDRFSAQQFSDYHSELNMSSLELGDSALYFCASSTTPSNYGYTFGSGTRLTVV.

This rearrangement joins TRBV11-2 to TRBJ1-4, with D perhaps matching TRBD1 (5 bases). Germline V gene data show CDR1 as SGHAT and CDR2 as FQNNGV. Trimming removed 5 bases from V and 5 bases from J, with 18 bases in between. The CDR3 has 16 amino acids. The CDR3 bases are TGTGCCAGCAGCGGTAGAGTAGGGGCCCTCAATGAAAAACTGTTTTTT. Protein: CASSGRVGALNEKLFF. The full variable domain, rest sourced from reference TRBV11-2 and TRBJ1-4, is EAGVAQSPRYKIIEKRQSVAFWCNPISGHATLYWYQQILGQGPKLLIQFQNNGVVDDSQLPKDRFSAERLKGVDSTLKIQPAKLEDSAVYLCASSGRVGALNEKLFFGSGTQLSVL.

The rearrangement links TRBV24-1 to TRBJ2-3; D gene unclear. CDR1 KGHDR and CDR2 SFDVKD come from the germline V gene. The CDR3 loop spans 12 amino acids. The V and J ends lost 5 bases and 5 bases respectively, with 7 bases between them. This chain's CDR3 is CATSARQDTQYF. In DNA form, the CDR3 reads TGTGCCACCAGTGCCCGACAAGATACGCAGTATTTT.

In the case of this clonotype: Being one base from a much bigger clone, this may be a read error. The rearrangement joins TRBV6-5 to TRBJ2-5; 7 nucleotides agree with TRBD2. Germline assignment: CDR1 MNHEY and CDR2 SVGAGI. J gave up 2 bases and V 6 bases, and 9 bases lay outside the gene matches. The CDR3 is 15 residues long. CDR3 DNA sequence: TGTGCCAGCAGCCGTGGGCGAGCGGGACAAGAGACCCAGTACTTC. It translates to CASSRGRAGQETQYF.

This clonotype was seen many times. This CDR3 is CASSLRTGGNTGELFF. In DNA form, the CDR3 reads TGTGCCAGCAGCTTGCGGACAGGCGGCAACACCGGGGAGCTGTTTTTT. The rearrangement links TRBV5-5 to TRBJ2-2; TRBD1 matches at 7 bases. V lost 1 base, J lost 2 bases, and 5 bases stayed unmatched. Germline assignment: CDR1 SGHKS and CDR2 YYEKEE (reference sequence). The CDR3 runs to 16 residues.

The rearrangement links TRBV2 to TRBJ2-7; weak D call: TRBD1 (7 bases). CDR1 and CDR2 (germline): SNHLY, FYNNEI. This CDR3 has 15 amino acids. The ends were cut back, 4 bases at V and 0 bases at J, with 13 bases in the middle. The CDR3 loop is CASSGGTASSYEQYF. CDR3 sequence (DNA): TGTGCCAGCAGTGGCGGGACAGCCTCCTCCTACGAGCAGTACTTC.

This sequence joins TRBV27 and TRBJ2-7; unclear D gene. The ends were cut back, 5 bases at V and 7 bases at J, with 15 bases in the middle. CDR1 and CDR2 from the germline V gene are MNHEY and SMNVEV (reference sequence). The CDR3 loop spans 13 amino acids. The CDR3, as DNA: TGTGCCAGCAGTGCCTATACTGGATGGGAGCAGTACTTC. It yields the protein CASSAYTGWEQYF.

At least ten counts were recorded for this clonotype. In DNA form, the CDR3 reads TGTGCCAGCAGTTCGGTGGGCGAGCAGTACTTC. Translating it yields CASSSVGEQYF. The genes are TRBV12-3 or TRBV12-4 and TRBJ2-5; D uncertain. The end of the DNA fits TRBJ2-7 better, so the J call may be wrong. The CDR3 extends over 11 amino acids.

This clonotype was counted only a few times. This chain connects TRBV27 to TRBJ1-6; D remains ambiguous. V was shortened by 5 bases and J by 4 bases, with 12 bases between the two germline ends. The length of the CDR3 is 15 residues. Per germline, CDR1 MNHEY and CDR2 SMNVEV (reference sequence). The CDR3 DNA sequence: TGTGCCAGCAGTCCTGGATGGAATTATAATTCACCCCTCCACTTT. Its protein is CASSPGWNYNSPLHF.

About this clonotype itself: A much larger clone differs by one base, so this may be a read error. The genes are TRBV6-4 and TRBJ2-7, with D possibly matching TRBD1 (5 bases). Trimming pared 9 bases from V and 7 bases from J, leaving 22 bases between. The CDR3 has 14 residues. The germline gives CDR1 MRHNA, CDR2 SNTAGT. CDR3 DNA: TGTGCCAGGTTACCACAGGAATGGGTGGGGGAGCAGTACTTC. Translated: CARLPQEWVGEQYF.

In the case of this clonotype: A single base separates this from a much larger clone, so it may be a read error. The gene calls are TRBV28 and TRBJ2-5; 10 nucleotides line up with TRBD2. The DNA end lines up better with TRBJ2-7; the J call may be wrong. From germline, CDR1 is MDHEN and CDR2 SYDVKM. The CDR3 totals 20 residues. CDR3 region: CASSTEGGLARHGMIYEQYF. CDR3 bases: TGTGCCAGCAGTACAGAGGGGGGACTAGCGCGCCACGGGATGATCTACGAGCAGTACTTC.

The DNA of the CDR3 is TGTGCCATCAGTGAAGGGGGCGACGCTGAAGCTTTCTTT. Translated: CAISEGGDAEAFF. The V and J genes are TRBV10-3 and TRBJ1-1; TRBD1 matches 7 bases. The CDR3 extends over 13 amino acids. Trimming cost V 3 bases and J 6 bases; bases outside gene matches: 4. The germline CDR1 and CDR2 sequences are ENHRY and SYGVKD.

This clonotype was seen repeatedly, ten times or more. The rearrangement uses TRBV7-9 and TRBJ2-4; no firm D call. The end of the DNA aligns better with TRBJ2-7, so the J call may be wrong. The germline V gene has CDR1 SEHNR and CDR2 FQNEAQ (reference sequence). This CDR3 is built from 12 residues. CDR3 sequence (DNA): TGTGCCAGCAGCTTCACATTACCCGAGCAGTACTTC. This encodes CASSFTLPEQYF.

This clonotype was picked up a small number of times. This chain connects TRBV2 to TRBJ1-1, with D tentatively TRBD1 (6 bases). This CDR3 region has 14 residues. CDR1 and CDR2 from the germline V gene are SNHLY and FYNNEI. Trimming shortened V by 3 bases and J by 10 bases, and 18 bases separated the two germline ends. CDR3 loop: CASSDRRFPGVAFF. The CDR3 nucleotides are TGTGCCAGCAGTGACCGTCGTTTTCCAGGGGTAGCTTTCTTT.

The J gene is TRBJ2-1, the V gene TRBV4-3, with D possibly being TRBD1 (5 bases). The ends were cut back, 0 bases at V and 1 base at J, with 13 bases in the middle. The length of the CDR3 is 17 residues. Germline CDR1 and CDR2: LGHNA and YSLEER. The CDR3 reads CASSQDLGARSYNEQFF. The CDR3 coding sequence is TGCGCCAGCAGCCAAGATCTAGGGGCTCGGTCCTACAATGAGCAGTTCTTC.

The sample holds a few counts of this clonotype. The CDR3 region is CSARGGEAFF. For the CDR3, the DNA is TGCAGTGCTAGGGGGGGTGAAGCTTTCTTT. The chain carries TRBV20-1 and TRBJ1-1, with D tentatively TRBD1 (5 bases). CDR3 length: 10 residues. Germline V gene sequence: CDR1 DFQATT, CDR2 SNEGSKA (reference sequence). V lost 3 bases and J 7 bases, leaving 6 bases between the germline ends.

With respect to this clonotype: The junction and the germline gene differ at one end; a read error may be behind it. The chain recombines TRBV4-2 with TRBJ2-3; D perhaps matches TRBD2 (7 bases). This CDR3 has 17 residues. Germline V gene lookup returns CDR1 LGHNA and CDR2 YNFKEQ. CDR3 coding DNA: TGTGCCAGCAGCCTCGAAAGCGGGACCGGGGGCACAGATACACAGTATTTT. As protein: CASSLESGTGGTDTQYF.

The chain recombines TRBV3-1 with TRBJ2-2; the D is unclear. V was pared by 5 bases and J by 6 bases, with 13 bases between. Looked up from germline, CDR1 is LGHDT and CDR2 is YNNKEL (reference sequence). This CDR3 spans 14 amino acids. CDR3 in DNA: TGTGCCAGCAGCTACGGGTCTCTCTCCGGGGAGCTGTTTTTT. As protein: CASSYGSLSGELFF.

This clonotype was picked up a small number of times. This chain links TRBV12-3 or TRBV12-4 with TRBJ1-2; weak D call: TRBD1 (6 bases). Trimming shortened V by 5 bases and J by 6 bases, and 13 bases separated the two germline ends. This CDR3 contains 13 residues. DNA for the CDR3: TGTGCCAGCAGTCCCCGACAGGCGCATGGCTACACCTTC. Translated: CASSPRQAHGYTF.

The chain has TRBV24-1 and TRBJ2-4; D ambiguous. CDR1 is KGHDR, CDR2 SFDVKD, per germline. The CDR3 is 15 amino acids. Between the trimmed V and J ends, which lost 5 bases and 0 bases, there was a span of 10 bases. CDR3 sequence reads: CATSAGCEAKNIQYF. The CDR3 nucleotides are TGTGCCACCAGTGCAGGCTGTGAAGCCAAAAACATTCAGTACTTC.

In its sample, this clonotype was seen a few times. The chain combines TRBV5-1 with TRBJ2-3, with TRBD2 matching over 7 bases. The J segment lost 0 bases and the V segment lost 2 bases, leaving 3 bases of the junction unmatched. The CDR3 is 15 residues long. Germline CDR1 SGHRS, CDR2 YFSETQ. For the CDR3, the DNA is TGCGCCAGCAGCTTTAGCGGGCCTAGCACAGATACGCAGTATTTT. The encoded protein is CASSFSGPSTDTQYF.

As to this clonotype: A read error may produce the germline difference seen at one junction end. This sequence joins TRBV7-9 and TRBJ1-1, with D tentatively TRBD1 (6 bases). This CDR3 is 13 amino acids long. Germline V gene lookup returns CDR1 SEHNR and CDR2 FQNEAQ (reference sequence). The CDR3 loop is CASSVVGDTGAFF. The CDR3 DNA sequence: TGTGCCAGCAGCGTCGTGGGGGACACTGGAGCTTTCTTT.

Points on this clonotype: A much larger clone is a single base away; this may be a read error. The chain uses TRBV6-6 and TRBJ2-1; 8 bases map to TRBD2. J was trimmed by 3 bases and V by 5 bases; bases with no gene match: 3. The CDR3 extends over 14 amino acids. Looked up from germline, CDR1 is MNHNY and CDR2 is SVGAGI (reference sequence). For the CDR3, the DNA is TGTGCCAGCAGTCACGGGGGGGTCTACAATGAGCAGTTCTTC. Residues: CASSHGGVYNEQFF.

Remarks on this clonotype: A much larger clone differs from this one at a single base, so this may be a read error. The CDR3 nucleotides are TGTGCCAGCAGCGTAGCTGTGGGATTCCAAGAGACCCAGTTCTTC. This translates into CASSVAVGFQETQFF. The chain combines TRBV9 with TRBJ2-5, with D uncertain. Near its end, the DNA agrees better with TRBJ2-1, so the J call may be wrong. Germline V gene sequence: CDR1 SGDLS, CDR2 YYNGEE. The CDR3 length is 15 residues.